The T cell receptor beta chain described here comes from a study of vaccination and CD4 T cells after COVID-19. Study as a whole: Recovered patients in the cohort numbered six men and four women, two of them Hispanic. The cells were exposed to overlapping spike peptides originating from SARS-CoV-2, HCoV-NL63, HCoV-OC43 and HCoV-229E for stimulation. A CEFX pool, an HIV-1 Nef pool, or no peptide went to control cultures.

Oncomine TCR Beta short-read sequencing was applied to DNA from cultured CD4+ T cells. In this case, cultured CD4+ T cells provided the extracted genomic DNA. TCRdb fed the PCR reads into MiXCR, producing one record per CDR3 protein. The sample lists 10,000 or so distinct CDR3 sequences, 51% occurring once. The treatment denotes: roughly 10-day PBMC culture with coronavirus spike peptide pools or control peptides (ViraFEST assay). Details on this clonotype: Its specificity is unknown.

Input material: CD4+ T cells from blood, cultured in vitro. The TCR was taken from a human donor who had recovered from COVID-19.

CDR3: CSARGNFDTDTQYF. The CDR3 nucleotides read TGCAGTGCTAGAGGTAACTTCGACACAGATACGCAGTATTTT. V usage is TRBV20-1 and J usage is TRBJ2-3, with no clear D. The CDR3 is 14 residues long. The germline gives CDR1 DFQATT, CDR2 SNEGSKA (reference sequence). V was shortened by 1 base and J by 2 bases, with 10 bases between the two germline ends.